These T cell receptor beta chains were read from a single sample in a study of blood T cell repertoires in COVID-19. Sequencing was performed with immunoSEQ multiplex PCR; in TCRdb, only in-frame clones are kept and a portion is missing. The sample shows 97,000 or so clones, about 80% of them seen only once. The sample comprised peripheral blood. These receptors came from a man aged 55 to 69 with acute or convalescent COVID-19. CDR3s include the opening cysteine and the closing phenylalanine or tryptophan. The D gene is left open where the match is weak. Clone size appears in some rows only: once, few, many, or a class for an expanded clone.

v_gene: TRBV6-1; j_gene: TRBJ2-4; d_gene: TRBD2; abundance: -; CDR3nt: TGTGCCAGCAGTGAGGGGGGGAACATTCAGTACTTC; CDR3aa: CASSEGGNIQYF
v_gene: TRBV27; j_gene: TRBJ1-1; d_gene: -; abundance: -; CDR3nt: TGTGCCAGCAGAAGAACAGGGTCGAACACTGAAGCTTTCTTT; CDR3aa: CASRRTGSNTEAFF
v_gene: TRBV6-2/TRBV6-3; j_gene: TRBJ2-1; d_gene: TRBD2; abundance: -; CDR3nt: TGTGCCAGCAGCAGGACTAGCGGGGCCTACAATGAGCAGTTCTTC; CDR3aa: CASSRTSGAYNEQFF
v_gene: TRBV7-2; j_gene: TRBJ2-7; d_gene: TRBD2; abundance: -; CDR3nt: TGTGCCAGCAGCTCCCGGACTAGCGGGGTTTACGAGCAGTACTTC; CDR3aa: CASSSRTSGVYEQYF
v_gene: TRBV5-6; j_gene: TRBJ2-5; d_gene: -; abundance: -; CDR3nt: TGTGCCAGCAGCTTGTACAGCCTCCTAAGGGAGACCCAGTACTTC; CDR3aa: CASSLYSLLRETQYF
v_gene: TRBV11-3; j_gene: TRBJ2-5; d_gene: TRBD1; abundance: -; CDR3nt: TGTGCCAGCAGTGGCGACAGGGGCTTCTGGGAGACCCAGTACTTC; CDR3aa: CASSGDRGFWETQYF
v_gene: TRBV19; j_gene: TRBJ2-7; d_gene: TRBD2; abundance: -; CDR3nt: TGTGCCAGTAGTGTAATGGGGGGGGTCTCCTACGAGCAGTACTTC; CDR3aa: CASSVMGGVSYEQYF
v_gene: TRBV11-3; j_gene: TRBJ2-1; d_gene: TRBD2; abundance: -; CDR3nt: TGTGCCAGCAGCCGAATACTAGCGGACTCCTACAATGAGCAGTTCTTC; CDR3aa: CASSRILADSYNEQFF
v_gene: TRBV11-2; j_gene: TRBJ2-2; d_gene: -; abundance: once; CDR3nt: TGTGCCAGCAGCTTAGGGGGCTACGACACCGGGGAGCTGTTTTTT; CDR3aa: CASSLGGYDTGELFF
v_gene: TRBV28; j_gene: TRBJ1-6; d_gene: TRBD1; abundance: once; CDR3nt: TGTGCCAGCAGCCCCCGGGACAGGTGGTCACCCCTCCACTTT; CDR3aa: CASSPRDRWSPLHF
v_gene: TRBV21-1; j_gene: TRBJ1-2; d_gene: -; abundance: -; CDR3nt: TGTGCCACCGCACAGGTCGTCTATGGCTACACCTTC; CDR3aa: CATAQVVYGYTF
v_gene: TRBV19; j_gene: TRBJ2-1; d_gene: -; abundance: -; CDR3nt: TGTGCCAGTAGTATTCTGAGCCTCGGCAATGAGCAGTTCTTC; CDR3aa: CASSILSLGNEQFF
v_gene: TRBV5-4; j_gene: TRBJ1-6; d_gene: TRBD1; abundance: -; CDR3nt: TGTGCCAGCAGACTGGACAGGCCCAATAATTCACCCCTCCACTTT; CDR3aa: CASRLDRPNNSPLHF
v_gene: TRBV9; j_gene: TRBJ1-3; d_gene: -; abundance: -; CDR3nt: TGTGCCAGCGCCAACAGGCCTAGCTCTGGAAACACCATATATTTT; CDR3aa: CASANRPSSGNTIYF
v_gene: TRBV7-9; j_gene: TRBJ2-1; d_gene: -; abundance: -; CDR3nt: TGTGCCAGCAGCCAAACAAATTCCTACAATGAGCAGTTCTTC; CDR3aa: CASSQTNSYNEQFF
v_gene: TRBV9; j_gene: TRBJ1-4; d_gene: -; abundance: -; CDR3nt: TGTGCCAGCAGCGTCAACACAGGGTCTAATGAAAAACTGTTTTTT; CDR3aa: CASSVNTGSNEKLFF
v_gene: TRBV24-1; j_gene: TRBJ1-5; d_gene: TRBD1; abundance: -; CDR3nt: TGTGCCACCGGGACAGGGGGCGGTCAGCCCCAGCATTTT; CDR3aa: CATGTGGGQPQHF
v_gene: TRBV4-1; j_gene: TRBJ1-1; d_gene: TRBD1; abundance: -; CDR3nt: TGCGCCAGCAGCCAAGGACAGGGTAACACTGAAGCTTTCTTT; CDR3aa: CASSQGQGNTEAFF
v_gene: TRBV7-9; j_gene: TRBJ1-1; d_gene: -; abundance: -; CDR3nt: TGTGCCAGCAGCTTCATCGACCCCCGGGGGAACACTGAAGCTTTCTTT; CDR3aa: CASSFIDPRGNTEAFF
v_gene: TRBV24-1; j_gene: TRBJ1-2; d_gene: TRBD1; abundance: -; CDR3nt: TGTGCCACCAGCCCGGGACAGGGGGACTATGGCTACACCTTC; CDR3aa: CATSPGQGDYGYTF
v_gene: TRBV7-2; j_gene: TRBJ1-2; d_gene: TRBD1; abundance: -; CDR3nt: TGTGCCAGCAGCAACCGGGACAGGGTTGGCTACACCTTC; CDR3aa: CASSNRDRVGYTF
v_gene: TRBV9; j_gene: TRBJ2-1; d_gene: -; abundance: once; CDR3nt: TGTGCCAGCAGCGTAGAGGCCTACAGCTACAATGAGCAGTTCTTC; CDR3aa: CASSVEAYSYNEQFF
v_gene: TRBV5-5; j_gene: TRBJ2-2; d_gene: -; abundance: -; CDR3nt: TGTGCCAGCAGCTTGGGGACATTTGCCGGGGAGCTGTTTTTT; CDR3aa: CASSLGTFAGELFF
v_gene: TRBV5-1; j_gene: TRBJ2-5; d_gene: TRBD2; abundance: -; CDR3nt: TGCGCCAGCAGCTTGGCCCAGGGACTAGGGGAAAGAGAGACCCAGTACTTC; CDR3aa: CASSLAQGLGERETQYF
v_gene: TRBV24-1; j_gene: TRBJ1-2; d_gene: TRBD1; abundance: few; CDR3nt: TGTGCCACCAGTGGCGGACAGGGGCGCGGTGGCTACACCTTC; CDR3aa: CATSGGQGRGGYTF
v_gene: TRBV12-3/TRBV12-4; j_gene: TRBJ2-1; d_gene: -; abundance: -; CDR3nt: TGTGCCAGCAGACAGGGTTACTACAATGAGCAGTTCTTC; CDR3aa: CASRQGYYNEQFF